This entry lists 5 T cell receptor beta chains sequenced from one sample in a study of T-cell reconstitution after alpha-beta-depleted transplantation in children. Preparing the TCRbeta library involved the use of unique molecular identifiers. TCRdb analysed the PCR reads with MiXCR anew, one entry per CDR3 protein. The table lists 500,000 to 750,000 distinct CDR3 sequences, about an eighth of them singletons. Specimen: PBMCs, mostly from graft donor cells, collected 360 days after TCRalphabeta/CD19-depleted stem cell transplant. These receptors were taken from a male patient between 5 and 17 years old who had a stem cell transplant for acute myeloid leukemia, so the T cells may come from the graft donor.

This chain connects TRBV12-3 or TRBV12-4 to TRBJ1-2; D possibly corresponds to TRBD1 (5 bases). This CDR3 has 15 amino acids. Between the trimmed V and J ends, which lost 2 bases and 3 bases, there was a span of 13 bases. CDR3 region: CASSLTGTRDYGYTF. In nucleotides, the CDR3 is TGTGCCAGCAGTTTAACGGGTACCAGGGACTATGGCTACACCTTC.

A few counts support this clonotype. The CDR3 DNA is TGTGCTAGTGGTTTGGAAGGGGGCGGCACTGAAGCTTTCTTT. This encodes CASGLEGGGTEAFF. The chain recombines TRBV12-5 with TRBJ1-1, with 7 bases identical to TRBD1. With V trimmed by 1 base and J by 4 bases, 3 bases remained unmatched. Germline lookup yields CDR1 LGHNT and CDR2 FRNRAP. The CDR3 is made up of 14 amino acids.

The chain combines TRBV12-3 or TRBV12-4 with TRBJ1-2; possibly TRBD1 for D (6 bases). The CDR3 is made up of 14 amino acids. Trimming shortened V by 5 bases and J by 6 bases, and 16 bases separated the two germline ends. CDR3 sequence reads: CASSPGGGRDGYTF. In nucleotides, the CDR3 is TGTGCCAGCAGTCCCGGGGGGGGCAGGGATGGCTACACCTTC.

This clonotype was counted ten times or more. The chain carries TRBV20-1 and TRBJ1-2, with a weak D call TRBD1 (5 bases). CDR3 length: 12 amino acids. The germline V and J ends were trimmed by 5 bases and 4 bases, with 11 bases remaining between them. Looked up from germline, CDR1 is DFQATT and CDR2 is SNEGSKA (reference sequence). CDR3 protein: CSAQQVAYGYTF. CDR3 nucleotide sequence: TGCAGTGCTCAACAGGTTGCCTATGGCTACACCTTC.

A few counts support this clonotype. The rearrangement joins TRBV25-1 to TRBJ2-2; D is uncertain. Germline lookup yields CDR1 MGHDK and CDR2 SYGVNS. The V end lost 1 base, the J end lost 2 bases, and 8 bases lay between the germline ends. The CDR3 length is 15 residues. CDR3 residues: CASSESAHNTGELFF. The CDR3 DNA follows: TGTGCCAGCAGTGAATCAGCCCATAACACCGGGGAGCTGTTTTTT.